This is a list of T cell receptor beta chains from one sample in a study of CD8+ T cells in alopecia areata. Profiling relied on immunoSEQ multiplex PCR, and the TCRdb table lists in-frame clones only, not all of them. The sample records roughly 190,000 clones, roughly 60% being singletons. The source material was CD4+ T cells sorted from blood, sampled at week 24, from a patient treated with tofacitinib. These receptors were taken from a human donor with alopecia areata. Each CDR3 is given with its conserved first and last residue. The D gene is left open where the match is weak. Clone size is not always given. Where it is, it says once, few, many or a class for expanded clones.

d_call	v_call	j_call	clone_size	cdr3_nt	cdr3_aa
NA	TRBV29-1	TRBJ1-2	once	TGCAGCGTTGAAGATAAAGGGGGTGCGGGCTACACCTTC	CSVEDKGGAGYTF
TRBD2	TRBV7-7	TRBJ2-5	few	TGTGCCAGCAGCTTAGAGTTACTAGCGGGGCAAGAGACCCAGTACTTC	CASSLELLAGQETQYF
NA	TRBV20-1	TRBJ2-7	NA	TGCAGTGCTAGCGGCGCCCCCGGGCAGTACTTC	CSASGAPGQYF
NA	TRBV29-1	TRBJ1-1	NA	TGCAGCGTTGACTGGGGGACTGAAGCTTTCTTT	CSVDWGTEAFF
NA	TRBV9	TRBJ1-1	NA	TGTGCCAGCGGATCAGAGAACACTGAAGCTTTCTTT	CASGSENTEAFF
NA	TRBV7-2	TRBJ1-6	NA	TGTGCCAGCAGCTTAAGTCTGCCCGCGGGGACCTCCAATAATTCACCCCTCCACTTT	CASSLSLPAGTSNNSPLHF
TRBD1	TRBV7-9	TRBJ1-1	NA	TGTGCCAGCAGCTCAGAGGGACAGCACACTGAAGCTTTCTTT	CASSSEGQHTEAFF
NA	TRBV29-1	TRBJ2-3	NA	TGCAGCGTTAGCGGACTACCATCTGGCATCCAGTATTTT	CSVSGLPSGIQYF
TRBD2	TRBV7-2	TRBJ2-7	few	TGTGCCAGCAGCCCTAGCGGGACCTACGAGCAGTACTTC	CASSPSGTYEQYF
NA	TRBV7-2	TRBJ2-2	NA	TGTGCCAGCAGCTACCAACAAGTCACCGGGGAGCTGTTTTTT	CASSYQQVTGELFF
TRBD1	TRBV5-1	TRBJ2-6	NA	TGCGCCAGCAGCTGGACCGGGACAGCCCTGTCCGGGGCCAACGTCCTGACTTTC	CASSWTGTALSGANVLTF
NA	TRBV5-6	TRBJ2-7	NA	TGTGCCAGCAGCCCACGGACAGCTCCCTACGAGCAGTACTTC	CASSPRTAPYEQYF
NA	TRBV2	TRBJ2-7	NA	TGTGCCAGCACTGTCCAGGACTCCTACGAGCAGTACTTC	CASTVQDSYEQYF
NA	TRBV10-3	TRBJ1-1	NA	TGTGCCATCTTAGGGGGCACTGAAGCTTTCTTT	CAILGGTEAFF
NA	TRBV11-3	TRBJ2-7	NA	TGTGCCAGCAGCCGCGTACAGGGATCCCACGAGCAGTACTTC	CASSRVQGSHEQYF
NA	TRBV6-1	TRBJ2-1	NA	TGTGCCAGCAGTGTATTGGATGAGCAGTTCTTC	CASSVLDEQFF
NA	TRBV6-6	TRBJ2-1	NA	TGTGCCAGCAGTGAGAAGAATGAGCAGTTCTTC	CASSEKNEQFF
NA	TRBV30	TRBJ2-7	NA	TGTGCCTGGAACCGGGACGGTGTCCAGCAGTACTTC	CAWNRDGVQQYF
TRBD1	TRBV29-1	TRBJ2-1	NA	TGCAGCGTCGCGGGACAGGCTGTATCTGAGCAGTTCTTC	CSVAGQAVSEQFF
NA	TRBV6-6	TRBJ2-5	NA	TGTGCCAGCGGCCAGGGCAGGGAGACCCAGTACTTC	CASGQGRETQYF
TRBD2	TRBV5-1	TRBJ2-3	NA	TGCGCCAGCAGCGTGACTAGCGGTGGCAATACGCAGTATTTT	CASSVTSGGNTQYF
NA	TRBV2	TRBJ2-1	few	TGTGCCAGCAGTGGACAGAGAAATGAGCAGTTCTTC	CASSGQRNEQFF
NA	TRBV4-3	TRBJ2-1	NA	TGCGCCAGCAGCCAAGACTCTAGGCCCAATGAGCAGTTCTTC	CASSQDSRPNEQFF
NA	TRBV29-1	TRBJ1-4	NA	TGCAGCGTGGCAGGGTCCGGTCCTAATGAAAAACTGTTTTTT	CSVAGSGPNEKLFF
NA	TRBV29-1	TRBJ2-7	NA	TGCAGCGTTGCGGGGCAGGGACTCTACGAGCAGTACTTC	CSVAGQGLYEQYF
NA	TRBV10-3	TRBJ2-5	few	TGTGCCATCAGTCCGACAGAGAAAGAGACCCAGTACTTC	CAISPTEKETQYF
NA	TRBV29-1	TRBJ1-2	NA	TGCAGCGTTGACGCTCGCCAGGGCGATGGCTACACCTTC	CSVDARQGDGYTF
NA	TRBV7-2	TRBJ2-3	NA	TGTGCCAGCCTAAGTCAGCAGAGAGATACGCAGTATTTT	CASLSQQRDTQYF
NA	TRBV28	TRBJ1-2	few	TGTGCCAGCAGTTTAGCTAACTATGGCTACACCTTC	CASSLANYGYTF
NA	TRBV30	TRBJ1-2	NA	TGTGCCTGGAGTCCCGGACAGATCTATGGCTACACCTTC	CAWSPGQIYGYTF
NA	TRBV7-3	TRBJ2-5	NA	TGTGCCAGCAGCTTAACCGGGGGTCAAGAGACCCAGTACTTC	CASSLTGGQETQYF
NA	TRBV2	TRBJ2-7	NA	TGTGCCAGCAAGGCAGAATCCTACGAGCAGTACTTC	CASKAESYEQYF
NA	TRBV5-6	TRBJ2-5	NA	TGTGCCAGCAGCTTCCCTCAAGAGACCCAGTACTTC	CASSFPQETQYF
NA	TRBV2	TRBJ2-5	NA	TGTGCCAGCAGTGATTTTCGGACAGAACAAGAGACCCAGTACTTC	CASSDFRTEQETQYF